The entry below gives a single T cell receptor (beta chain) sequence along with its context. A clone one base away is much larger, so this may be a read error. This sample was taken from a study of blood T cells in healthy people across ages. A sample-barcoded 5' primer and a J-beta primer mix were used in a second PCR of roughly 7 to 12 cycles. Sequencing of every sample gave 2.5 million or more CDR3-containing paired-end reads. TCRdb passed the 5' RACE reads through MiXCR, listing each CDR3 protein once. The sample carries 750,000 to 1,000,000 distinct CDR3 sequences, almost 30% recorded once. The data were also submitted as part of a second study, on T cells of mothers and their children.

The clonotype originates from a woman between 40 and 50 years old in good health. Material for sequencing was blood.

CDR3 sequence: CASSLARGQGKVYGYTF. Here the CDR3 DNA reads TGTGCCAGCAGTCTAGCCCGGGGACAGGGGAAGGTCTATGGCTACACCTTC. The rearrangement links TRBV27 to TRBJ1-2; 10 nucleotides match TRBD1. With 5 bases clipped from V and 4 bases from J, the junction kept 13 bases outside the gene matches. From germline, CDR1 is MNHEY and CDR2 SMNVEV (reference sequence). The CDR3 contains 17 residues.